This TCR beta chain was retrieved from a study of shared clonotypes between healthy human individuals. Study-wide results and caveats: Generally, estimated richness proved larger in naive subsets than it did in memory subsets.

Libraries were prepared by immunoSEQ multiplex PCR; TCRdb keeps only in-frame clonotypes and omits some of them. The sample has approximately 2.4 million clones; about 94% are singletons. Comment on this clone: Its antigen is not identified. In the same sample, other DNA sequences code for this CDR3.

CDR3 length equals 14 residues. Per the germline V gene, CDR1 is SGHRS and CDR2 is YFSETQ. V was clipped by 0 bases and J by 3 bases, with 8 bases between them. Sequenced: naive CD4+ T cells sorted from blood. The sample's subset: CD45RA+ positively selected. This chain uses TRBV5-1 with TRBJ2-3; possible D gene TRBD1, 6 bases. The sequence came from a man younger than 35 in good health. The chain's CDR3 is CASSLARGTDTQYF. The CDR3 nucleotides are TGCGCCAGCAGCTTGGCCAGGGGTACAGATACGCAGTATTTT. Full variable domain (remainder filled in from reference TRBV5-1 and TRBJ2-3): KAGVTQTPRYLIKTRGQQVTLSCSPISGHRSVSWYQQTPGQGLQFLFEYFSETQRNKGNFPGRFSGRQFSNSRSEMNVSTLELGDSALYLCASSLARGTDTQYFGPGTRLTVL.